This is a list of T cell receptor beta chains from one sample in a study of T cells in Graves' hyperthyroidism and ophthalmopathy. In TCRdb, the multiplex PCR reads were re-called with MiXCR into one record per CDR3 protein. There are about half a million distinct CDR3 sequences in the sample; just under 20% occur only once, and roughly 50% lies in the top ten. Sequencing was carried out using blood. The source is a man in his forties or fifties with Graves' ophthalmopathy. Both conserved end residues are part of each CDR3. The D gene is left open where the match is weak. Not every row has a clone size; where given, it reads once, few, many or a size class.

D gene	CDR3 length	clone size	V gene	J gene	CDR3 protein	CDR3 DNA
TRBD2	15	NA	TRBV7-2	TRBJ2-3	CASRSRLAGTDTQYF	TGTGCCAGCAGGTCTCGACTAGCGGGCACAGATACGCAGTATTTT
TRBD2	16	few	TRBV11-2	TRBJ2-3	CASSLGSSGVVDTQYF	TGTGCCAGCAGCTTAGGGTCTAGCGGGGTAGTAGATACGCAGTATTTT
NA	15	many	TRBV6-1	TRBJ2-3	CASSEAGRTTDTQYF	TGTGCCAGCAGTGAAGCGGGCAGGACCACAGATACGCAGTATTTT
NA	16	few	TRBV6-2/TRBV6-3	TRBJ1-1	CASSDQGTSLNTEAFF	TGTGCCAGCAGTGATCAGGGGACGTCTCTGAACACTGAAGCTTTCTTT
NA	14	few	TRBV30	TRBJ2-1	CAWSAGSSYNEQFF	TGTGCCTGGAGTGCCGGAAGCTCCTACAATGAGCAGTTCTTC
TRBD2	15	NA	TRBV11-1	TRBJ2-7	CAGSLGLAGSYEQYF	TGTGCCGGCAGCTTAGGCCTAGCGGGGAGCTACGAGCAGTACTTC
TRBD2	15	few	TRBV20-1	TRBJ2-5	CSADWTSGRVETQYF	TGCAGTGCTGACTGGACTAGCGGGAGGGTAGAGACCCAGTACTTC
TRBD2	14	many	TRBV5-1	TRBJ2-1	CASIGLAGGNEQFF	TGCGCCAGCATAGGACTAGCGGGAGGCAATGAGCAGTTCTTC
NA	14	NA	TRBV7-9	TRBJ1-3	CASSAWVTGNTIYF	TGTGCCAGCAGCGCATGGGTAACTGGAAACACCATATATTTT
TRBD1	15	NA	TRBV10-3	TRBJ2-7	CAISKTRTGGNEQYF	TGTGCCATCAGTAAGACGCGGACAGGGGGCAACGAGCAGTACTTC
NA	15	few	TRBV9	TRBJ2-5	CASSVGASAQETQYF	TGTGCCAGCAGCGTAGGGGCTAGCGCCCAAGAGACCCAGTACTTC
NA	13	many	TRBV30	TRBJ1-3	CAWSVGHGNTIYF	TGTGCCTGGAGTGTGGGTCACGGAAACACCATATATTTT
TRBD2	17	many	TRBV5-1	TRBJ2-7	CASSLGLAGPGRGEQYF	TGCGCCAGCAGTTTGGGACTAGCGGGACCGGGGCGAGGCGAGCAGTACTTC
TRBD2	15	few	TRBV12-3/TRBV12-4	TRBJ2-7	CASSLLAGGIYEQYF	TGTGCCAGCAGTTTACTAGCGGGAGGGATCTACGAGCAGTACTTC
NA	14	NA	TRBV9	TRBJ1-2	CASSTAPGTHGYTF	TGTGCCAGCAGCACAGCCCCCGGGACTCATGGCTACACCTTC
NA	15	NA	TRBV15	TRBJ1-1	CATSRGAIMNTEAFF	TGTGCCACCAGCAGAGGGGCGATAATGAACACTGAAGCTTTCTTT
TRBD1	16	few	TRBV3-1	TRBJ2-2	CASSQDWTGNTGELFF	TGTGCCAGCAGCCAAGACTGGACAGGCAACACCGGGGAGCTGTTTTTT
TRBD2	14	NA	TRBV27	TRBJ2-3	CASRKRREGDTQYF	TGTGCCAGCAGAAAACGCAGGGAGGGGGATACGCAGTATTTT
TRBD1	16	NA	TRBV7-9	TRBJ1-3	CASTETGASSGNTIYF	TGTGCCAGCACCGAAACAGGGGCCTCCTCTGGAAACACCATATATTTT
NA	11	NA	TRBV12-3/TRBV12-4	TRBJ1-1	CASSSGTQAFF	TGTGCCAGCAGTTCCGGGACACAAGCTTTCTTT
TRBD2	17	NA	TRBV11-2	TRBJ2-1	CASGYPPTGTSEYEQFF	TGTGCCAGCGGATACCCCCCTACCGGGACTAGCGAATATGAGCAGTTCTTC
TRBD1	16	NA	TRBV2	TRBJ1-6	CASNQNRDRVNSPLHF	TGTGCCAGCAACCAGAACCGGGACAGGGTTAATTCACCCCTCCACTTT
NA	14	few	TRBV6-1	TRBJ1-6	CATKGGLYNSPLHF	TGTGCCACCAAGGGCGGTCTATATAATTCACCCCTCCACTTT
NA	11	NA	TRBV30	TRBJ2-7	CAWGGGYEQYF	TGTGCCTGGGGTGGGGGTTACGAGCAGTACTTC
NA	14	few	TRBV7-2	TRBJ2-4	CASSLARTKNIQYF	TGTGCCAGCAGCTTAGCAAGAACCAAAAACATTCAGTACTTC
NA	13	many	TRBV3-1	TRBJ1-2	CASSLDDLLSYTF	TGTGCCAGCAGCCTAGACGACCTCTTGAGCTACACCTTC
NA	13	many	TRBV18	TRBJ2-3	CASLSGSTDTQYF	TGTGCCAGCTTGAGTGGGTCGACAGATACGCAGTATTTT
NA	20	few	TRBV5-5	TRBJ1-5	CASSLVFGRSAGKFNQPQHF	TGTGCCAGCAGCTTGGTTTTTGGTCGCTCGGCAGGGAAATTCAATCAGCCCCAGCATTTT
NA	14	NA	TRBV11-2	TRBJ1-4	CASTPTGPNEKLFF	TGTGCCAGCACCCCTACGGGTCCTAATGAAAAACTGTTTTTT
NA	11	many	TRBV2	TRBJ2-3	CASIATDTQYF	TGTGCCAGCATAGCTACAGATACGCAGTATTTT
TRBD1	17	few	TRBV28	TRBJ1-1	CATRQGRRHLMNTEAFF	TGTGCCACCAGACAGGGGCGCCGCCATTTAATGAACACTGAAGCTTTCTTT
TRBD2	15	many	TRBV7-2	TRBJ2-1	CASSFRKREYNEQFF	TGTGCCAGCAGCTTTAGGAAGCGGGAGTACAATGAGCAGTTCTTC
NA	13	NA	TRBV5-1	TRBJ2-1	CASSLVGINEQFF	TGCGCCAGCAGCTTGGTTGGGATCAATGAGCAGTTCTTC
NA	16	NA	TRBV11-2	TRBJ1-4	CASSLAGGTTNEKLFF	TGTGCCAGCAGCTTAGCTGGTGGTACAACTAATGAAAAACTGTTTTTT
TRBD2	14	NA	TRBV12-3/TRBV12-4	TRBJ2-2	CASTIAGLPGELFF	TGTGCCAGCACTATAGCGGGGTTACCCGGGGAGCTGTTTTTT
NA	16	NA	TRBV2	TRBJ1-6	CASTPQGAGTGSPLHF	TGTGCCAGCACCCCCCAGGGCGCAGGGACGGGTTCACCCCTCCACTTT
TRBD1	19	NA	TRBV10-3	TRBJ1-5	CAIKAYRDRRNRSIEPQHF	TGTGCCATCAAAGCTTACCGGGACAGGAGGAACCGGTCGATTGAGCCCCAGCATTTT
NA	12	NA	TRBV7-6	TRBJ2-3	CASSPPADTQYF	TGTGCCAGCAGCCCCCCAGCGGATACGCAGTATTTT
TRBD1	15	NA	TRBV20-1	TRBJ1-5	CSARVGQGVNQPQHF	TGCAGTGCTAGAGTCGGACAGGGGGTCAATCAGCCCCAGCATTTT
TRBD1	14	many	TRBV2	TRBJ1-5	CASNEDRGNQPQHF	TGTGCCAGCAATGAGGACAGGGGAAATCAGCCCCAGCATTTT
NA	17	NA	TRBV7-9	TRBJ2-2	CASSLAQVIANTGELFF	TGTGCCAGCAGCTTAGCGCAGGTGATCGCGAACACCGGGGAGCTGTTTTTT
NA	16	NA	TRBV5-5	TRBJ1-2	CASSGGPMILGYGYTF	TGTGCCAGCAGCGGGGGACCGATGATTTTAGGCTATGGCTACACCTTC
TRBD2	13	many	TRBV7-9	TRBJ2-1	CAEASGGAHEQFF	TGTGCCGAAGCTAGCGGGGGGGCTCACGAGCAGTTCTTC
TRBD2	18	many	TRBV3-1	TRBJ2-3	CASSQEVTLAGSADTQYF	TGTGCCAGCAGCCAAGAGGTTACCTTAGCGGGGTCCGCAGATACGCAGTATTTT